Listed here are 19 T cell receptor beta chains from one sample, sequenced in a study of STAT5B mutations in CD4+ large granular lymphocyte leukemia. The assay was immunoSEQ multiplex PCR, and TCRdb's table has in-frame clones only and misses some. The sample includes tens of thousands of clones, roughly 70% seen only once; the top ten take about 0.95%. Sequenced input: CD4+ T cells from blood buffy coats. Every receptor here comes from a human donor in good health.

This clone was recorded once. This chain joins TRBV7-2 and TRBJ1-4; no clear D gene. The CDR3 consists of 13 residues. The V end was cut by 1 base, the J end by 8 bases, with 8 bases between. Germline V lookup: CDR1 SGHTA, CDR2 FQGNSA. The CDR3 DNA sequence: TGTGCCAGCAGCTTAGAAAAGCACGAAAAACTGTTTTTT. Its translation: CASSLEKHEKLFF.

CDR3 bases: TGCAGCGTGCGTACTCGGGATAGGGCTTTCTTT. As protein: CSVRTRDRAFF. The chain links TRBV29-1 to TRBJ1-1; D is unresolved. This CDR3 has 11 amino acids. V lost 6 bases and J 11 bases, leaving 16 bases between the germline ends. Germline CDR1 is SQVTM and CDR2 is ANQGSEA.

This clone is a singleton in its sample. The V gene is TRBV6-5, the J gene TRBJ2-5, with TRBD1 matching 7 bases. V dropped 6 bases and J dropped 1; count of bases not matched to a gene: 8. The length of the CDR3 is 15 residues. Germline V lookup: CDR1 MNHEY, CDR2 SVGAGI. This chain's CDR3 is CASRPRWDSQETQYF. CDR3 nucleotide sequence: TGTGCCAGCAGACCCCGTTGGGACAGCCAAGAGACCCAGTACTTC.

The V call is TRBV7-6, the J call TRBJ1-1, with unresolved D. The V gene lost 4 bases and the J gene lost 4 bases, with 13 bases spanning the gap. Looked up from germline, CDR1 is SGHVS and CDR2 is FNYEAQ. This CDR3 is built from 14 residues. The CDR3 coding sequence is TGTGCCAGCAGCTCGAGGGAGTTTGGCACTGAAGCTTTCTTT. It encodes CASSSREFGTEAFF.

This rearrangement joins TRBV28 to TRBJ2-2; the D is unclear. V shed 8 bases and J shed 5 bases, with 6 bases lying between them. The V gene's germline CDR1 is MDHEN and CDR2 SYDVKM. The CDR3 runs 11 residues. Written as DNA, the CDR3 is TGTGCCAGCGGCAATACCGGGGAGCTGTTTTTT. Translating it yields CASGNTGELFF.

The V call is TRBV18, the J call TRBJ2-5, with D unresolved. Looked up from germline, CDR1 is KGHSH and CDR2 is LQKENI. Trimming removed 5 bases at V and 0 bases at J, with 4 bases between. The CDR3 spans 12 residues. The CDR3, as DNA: TGTGCCAGCTCATCCAACCAAGAGACCCAGTACTTC. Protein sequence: CASSSNQETQYF.

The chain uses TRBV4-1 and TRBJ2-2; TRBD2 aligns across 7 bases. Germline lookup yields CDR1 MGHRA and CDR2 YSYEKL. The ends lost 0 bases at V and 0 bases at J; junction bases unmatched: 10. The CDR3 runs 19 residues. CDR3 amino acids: CASSQEGLAVSSNTGELFF. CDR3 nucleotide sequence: TGCGCCAGCAGCCAAGAAGGGCTAGCGGTATCCTCGAACACCGGGGAGCTGTTTTTT.

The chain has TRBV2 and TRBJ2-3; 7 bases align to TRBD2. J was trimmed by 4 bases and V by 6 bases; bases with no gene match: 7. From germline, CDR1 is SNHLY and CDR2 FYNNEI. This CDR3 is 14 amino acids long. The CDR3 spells CASRLAGWADTQYF. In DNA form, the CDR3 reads TGTGCCAGCAGGTTAGCGGGTTGGGCAGATACGCAGTATTTT.

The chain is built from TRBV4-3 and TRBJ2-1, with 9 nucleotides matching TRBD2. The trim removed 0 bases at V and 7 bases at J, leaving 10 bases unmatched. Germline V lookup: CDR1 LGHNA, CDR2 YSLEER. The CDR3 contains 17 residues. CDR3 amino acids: CASSQEGGLAGRNEQFF. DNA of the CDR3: TGCGCCAGCAGCCAAGAGGGAGGGCTAGCGGGAAGAAATGAGCAGTTCTTC.

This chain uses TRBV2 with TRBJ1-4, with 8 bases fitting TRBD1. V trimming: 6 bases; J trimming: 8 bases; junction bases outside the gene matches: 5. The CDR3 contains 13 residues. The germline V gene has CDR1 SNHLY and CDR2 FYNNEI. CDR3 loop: CASSRTGTEKLFF. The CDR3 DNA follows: TGTGCCAGCAGCCGGACAGGGACCGAAAAACTGTTTTTT.

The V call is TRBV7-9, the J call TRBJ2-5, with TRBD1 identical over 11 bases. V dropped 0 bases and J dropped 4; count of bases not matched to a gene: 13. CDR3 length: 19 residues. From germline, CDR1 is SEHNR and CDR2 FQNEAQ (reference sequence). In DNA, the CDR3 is TGTGCCAGCAGCTTAGCGCGCGGACAGGGGGCGCAGGCAGGAGAGACCCAGTACTTC. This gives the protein CASSLARGQGAQAGETQYF.

The CDR3 DNA reads TGTGCCAGCAGAGCCGGGCCCCCCGGCGGCTACACCTTC. Translation gives CASRAGPPGGYTF. The V and J genes are TRBV2 and TRBJ1-2; D is uncertain. The CDR3 sequence is 13 residues long. Germline V gives CDR1 SNHLY, CDR2 FYNNEI. V lost 6 bases, J lost 8 bases, and 16 bases lay in between.

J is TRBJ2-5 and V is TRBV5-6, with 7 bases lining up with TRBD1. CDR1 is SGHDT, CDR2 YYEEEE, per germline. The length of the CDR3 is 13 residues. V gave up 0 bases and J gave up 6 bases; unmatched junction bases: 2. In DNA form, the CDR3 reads TGTGCCAGCAGCTTGGGACAGGGCAAGACCCAGTACTTC. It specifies CASSLGQGKTQYF.

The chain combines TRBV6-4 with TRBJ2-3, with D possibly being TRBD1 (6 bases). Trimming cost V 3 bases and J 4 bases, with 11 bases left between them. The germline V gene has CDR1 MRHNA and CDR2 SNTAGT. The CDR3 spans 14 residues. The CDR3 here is CASSEGAGADTQYF. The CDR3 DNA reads TGTGCCAGCAGTGAGGGGGCCGGGGCAGATACGCAGTATTTT.

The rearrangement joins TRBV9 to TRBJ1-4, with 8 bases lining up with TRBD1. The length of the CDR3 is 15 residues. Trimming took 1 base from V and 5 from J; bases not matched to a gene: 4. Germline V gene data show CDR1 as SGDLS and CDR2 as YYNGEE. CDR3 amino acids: CASSVYGDRNEKLFF. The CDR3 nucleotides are TGTGCCAGCAGCGTATATGGGGACAGGAATGAAAAACTGTTTTTT.

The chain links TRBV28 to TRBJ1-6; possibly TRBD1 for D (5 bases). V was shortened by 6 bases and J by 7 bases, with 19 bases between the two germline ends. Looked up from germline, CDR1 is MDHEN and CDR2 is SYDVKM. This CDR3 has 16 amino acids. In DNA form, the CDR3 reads TGTGCCAGCAGAGCAGGGTACCCTGATGGGAATTCACCCCTCCACTTT. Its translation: CASRAGYPDGNSPLHF.

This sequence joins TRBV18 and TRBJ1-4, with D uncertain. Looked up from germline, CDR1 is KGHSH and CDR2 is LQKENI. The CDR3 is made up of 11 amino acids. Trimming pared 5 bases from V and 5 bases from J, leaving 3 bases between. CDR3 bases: TGTGCCAGCTCAATAAATGAAAAACTGTTTTTT. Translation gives CASSINEKLFF.

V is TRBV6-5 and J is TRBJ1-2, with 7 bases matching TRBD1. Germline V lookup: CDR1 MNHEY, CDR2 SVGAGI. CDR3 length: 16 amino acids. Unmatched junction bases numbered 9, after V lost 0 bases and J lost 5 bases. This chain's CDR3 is CASSYSRDSDPYGYTF. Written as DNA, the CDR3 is TGTGCCAGCAGTTACTCGAGGGACAGTGACCCTTATGGCTACACCTTC.

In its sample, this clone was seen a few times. CDR3 nucleotides: TGTGCCAGCCGGAACACTGAAGCTTTCTTT. It translates to CASRNTEAFF. The chain has TRBV6-1 and TRBJ1-1, with D unresolved. V gave up 8 bases and J gave up 1 base, with 2 bases separating them. This CDR3 comprises 10 residues. Germline loops: CDR1 MNHNS, CDR2 SASEGT.